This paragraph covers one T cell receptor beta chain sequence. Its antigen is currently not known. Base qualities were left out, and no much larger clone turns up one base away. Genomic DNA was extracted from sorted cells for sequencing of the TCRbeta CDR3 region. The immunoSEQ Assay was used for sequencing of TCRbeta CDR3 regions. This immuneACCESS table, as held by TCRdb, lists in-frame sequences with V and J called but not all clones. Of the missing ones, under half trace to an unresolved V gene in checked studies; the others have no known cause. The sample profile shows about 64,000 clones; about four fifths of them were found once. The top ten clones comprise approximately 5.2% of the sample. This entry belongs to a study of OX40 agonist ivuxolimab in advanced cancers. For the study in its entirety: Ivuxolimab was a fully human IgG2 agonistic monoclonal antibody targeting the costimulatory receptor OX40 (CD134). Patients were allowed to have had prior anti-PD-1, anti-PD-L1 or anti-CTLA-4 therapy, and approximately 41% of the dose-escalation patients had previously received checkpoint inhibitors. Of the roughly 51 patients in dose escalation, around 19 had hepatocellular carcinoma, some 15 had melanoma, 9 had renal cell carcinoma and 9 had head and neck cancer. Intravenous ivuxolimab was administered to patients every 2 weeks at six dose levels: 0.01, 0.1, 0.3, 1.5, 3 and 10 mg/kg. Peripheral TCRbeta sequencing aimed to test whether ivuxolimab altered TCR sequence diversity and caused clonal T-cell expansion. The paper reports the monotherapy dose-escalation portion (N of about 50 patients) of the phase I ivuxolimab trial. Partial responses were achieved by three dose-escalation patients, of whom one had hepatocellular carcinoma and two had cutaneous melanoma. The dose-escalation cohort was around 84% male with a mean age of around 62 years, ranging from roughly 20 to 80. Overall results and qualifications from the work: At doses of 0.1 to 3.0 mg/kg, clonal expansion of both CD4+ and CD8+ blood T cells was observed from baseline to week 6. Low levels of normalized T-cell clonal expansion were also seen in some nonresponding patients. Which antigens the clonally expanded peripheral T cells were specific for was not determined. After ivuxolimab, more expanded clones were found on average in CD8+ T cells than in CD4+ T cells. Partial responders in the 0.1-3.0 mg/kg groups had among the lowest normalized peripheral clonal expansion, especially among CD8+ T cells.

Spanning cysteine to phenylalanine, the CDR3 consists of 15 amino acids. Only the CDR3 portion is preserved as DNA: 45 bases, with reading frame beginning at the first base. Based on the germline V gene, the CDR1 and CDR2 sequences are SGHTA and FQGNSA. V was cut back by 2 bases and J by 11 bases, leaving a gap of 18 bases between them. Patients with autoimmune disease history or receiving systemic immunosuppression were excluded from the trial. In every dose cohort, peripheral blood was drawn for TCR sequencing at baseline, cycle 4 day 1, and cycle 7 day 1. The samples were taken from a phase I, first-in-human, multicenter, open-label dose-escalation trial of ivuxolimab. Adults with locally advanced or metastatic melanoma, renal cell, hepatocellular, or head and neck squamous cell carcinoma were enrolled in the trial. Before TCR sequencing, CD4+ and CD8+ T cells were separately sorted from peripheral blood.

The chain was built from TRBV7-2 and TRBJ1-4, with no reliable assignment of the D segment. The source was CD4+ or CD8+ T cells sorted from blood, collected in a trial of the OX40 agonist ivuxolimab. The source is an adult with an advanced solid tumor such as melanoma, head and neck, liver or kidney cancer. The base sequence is TGTGCCAGCAGCTTATTGCGTCTTGGAGATGGGAAACTGTTTTTT. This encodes CASSLLRLGDGKLFF.